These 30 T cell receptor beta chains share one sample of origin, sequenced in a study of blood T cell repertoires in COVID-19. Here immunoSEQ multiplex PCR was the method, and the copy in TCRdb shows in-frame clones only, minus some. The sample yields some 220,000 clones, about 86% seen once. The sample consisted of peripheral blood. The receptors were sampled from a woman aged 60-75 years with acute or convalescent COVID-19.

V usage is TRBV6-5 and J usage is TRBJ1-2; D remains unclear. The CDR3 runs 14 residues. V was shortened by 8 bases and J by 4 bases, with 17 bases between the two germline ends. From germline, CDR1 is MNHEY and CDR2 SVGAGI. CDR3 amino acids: CASRRSPEGYGYTF. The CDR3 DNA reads TGTGCCAGCCGCCGGTCCCCGGAGGGCTATGGCTACACCTTC.

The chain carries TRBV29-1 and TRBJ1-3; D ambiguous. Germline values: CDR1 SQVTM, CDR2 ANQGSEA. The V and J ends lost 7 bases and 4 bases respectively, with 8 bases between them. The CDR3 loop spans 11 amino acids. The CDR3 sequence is CSAEAGNTIYF. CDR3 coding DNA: TGCAGCGCAGAGGCCGGAAACACCATATATTTT.

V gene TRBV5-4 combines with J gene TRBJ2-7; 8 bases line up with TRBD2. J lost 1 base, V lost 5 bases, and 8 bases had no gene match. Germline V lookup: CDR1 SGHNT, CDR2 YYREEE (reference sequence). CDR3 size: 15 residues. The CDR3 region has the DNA TGTGCCAGCAGTGGCCGCGGGGGGCCTTCCTACGAGCAGTACTTC. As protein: CASSGRGGPSYEQYF.

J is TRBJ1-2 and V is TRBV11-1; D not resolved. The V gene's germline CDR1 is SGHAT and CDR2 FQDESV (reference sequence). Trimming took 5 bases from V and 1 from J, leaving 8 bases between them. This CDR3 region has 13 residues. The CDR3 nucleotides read TGTGCCAGCAGCCCGCAGGTTAACTATGGCTACACCTTC. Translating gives CASSPQVNYGYTF.

The CDR3 DNA follows: TGTGCCAGCTCACCAAGACCGGGACAGAGCAAAGAGACCCAGTACTTC. Translation: CASSPRPGQSKETQYF. The chain links TRBV18 to TRBJ2-5; TRBD1 aligns across 7 bases. Trimming cost V 2 bases and J 3 bases; bases outside gene matches: 9. The CDR3 loop spans 16 amino acids. Germline V gene sequence: CDR1 KGHSH, CDR2 LQKENI.

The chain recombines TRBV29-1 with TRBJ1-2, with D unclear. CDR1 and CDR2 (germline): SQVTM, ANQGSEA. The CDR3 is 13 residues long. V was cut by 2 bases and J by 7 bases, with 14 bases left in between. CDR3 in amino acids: CSVEMREGAGYTF. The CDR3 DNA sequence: TGCAGCGTTGAAATGAGGGAGGGCGCTGGCTACACCTTC.

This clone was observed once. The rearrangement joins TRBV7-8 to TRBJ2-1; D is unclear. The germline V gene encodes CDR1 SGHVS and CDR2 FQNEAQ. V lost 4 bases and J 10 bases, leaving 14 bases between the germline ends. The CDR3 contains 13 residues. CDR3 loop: CASSSSSLGEQFF. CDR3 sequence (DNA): TGTGCCAGCAGCTCTTCTAGTCTCGGGGAGCAGTTCTTC.

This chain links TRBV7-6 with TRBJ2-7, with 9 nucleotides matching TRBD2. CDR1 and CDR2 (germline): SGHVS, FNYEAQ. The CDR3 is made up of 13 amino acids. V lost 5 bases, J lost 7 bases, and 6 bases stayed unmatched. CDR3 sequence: CASSTGLASEQYF. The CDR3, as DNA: TGTGCCAGCAGCACGGGACTAGCTTCTGAGCAGTACTTC.

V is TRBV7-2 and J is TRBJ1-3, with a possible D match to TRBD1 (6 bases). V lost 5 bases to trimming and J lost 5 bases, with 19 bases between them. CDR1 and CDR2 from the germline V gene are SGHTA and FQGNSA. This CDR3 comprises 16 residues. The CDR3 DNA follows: TGTGCCAGCAGCATAAGAGAGGGGGGGTTGCGAAACACCATATATTTT. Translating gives CASSIREGGLRNTIYF.

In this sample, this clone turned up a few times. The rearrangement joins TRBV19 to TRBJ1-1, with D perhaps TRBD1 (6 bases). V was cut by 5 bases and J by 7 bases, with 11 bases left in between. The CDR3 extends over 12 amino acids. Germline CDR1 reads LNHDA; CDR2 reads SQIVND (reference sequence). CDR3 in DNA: TGTGCCAGTAGTCTGGGAGGGGGTGAAGCTTTCTTT. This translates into CASSLGGGEAFF.

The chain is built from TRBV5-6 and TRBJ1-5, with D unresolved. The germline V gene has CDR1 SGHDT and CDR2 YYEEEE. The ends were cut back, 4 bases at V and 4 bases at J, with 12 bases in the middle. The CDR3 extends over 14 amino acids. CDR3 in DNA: TGTGCCAGCAGCCCACCCAGGAGGAATCAGCCCCAGCATTTT. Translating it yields CASSPPRRNQPQHF.

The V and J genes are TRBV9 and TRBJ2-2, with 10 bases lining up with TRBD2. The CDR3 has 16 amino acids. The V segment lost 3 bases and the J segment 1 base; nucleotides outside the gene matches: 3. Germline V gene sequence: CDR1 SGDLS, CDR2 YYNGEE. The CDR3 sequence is CASSARLAGNTGELFF. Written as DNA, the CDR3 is TGTGCCAGCAGCGCCCGACTAGCGGGGAACACCGGGGAGCTGTTTTTT.

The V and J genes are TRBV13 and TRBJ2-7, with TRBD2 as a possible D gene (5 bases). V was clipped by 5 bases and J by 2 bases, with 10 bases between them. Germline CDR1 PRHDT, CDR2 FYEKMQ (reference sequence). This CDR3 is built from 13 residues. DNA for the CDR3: TGTGCCAGCAGCCGGGGATATACCTACGAGCAGTACTTC. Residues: CASSRGYTYEQYF. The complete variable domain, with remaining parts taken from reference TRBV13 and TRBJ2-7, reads AAGVIQSPRHLIKEKRETATLKCYPIPRHDTVYWYQQGPGQDPQFLISFYEKMQSDKGSIPDRFSAQQFSDYHSELNMSSLELGDSALYFCASSRGYTYEQYFGPGTRLTVT.

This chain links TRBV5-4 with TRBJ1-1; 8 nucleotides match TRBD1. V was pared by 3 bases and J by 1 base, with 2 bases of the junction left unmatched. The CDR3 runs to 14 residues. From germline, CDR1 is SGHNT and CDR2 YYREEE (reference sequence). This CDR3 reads CASSYGQGNTEAFF. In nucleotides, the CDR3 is TGTGCCAGCAGCTACGGACAGGGGAACACTGAAGCTTTCTTT.

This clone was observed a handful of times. The CDR3 sequence is CASSALVNTEAFF. The CDR3 DNA reads TGTGCCAGCAGCGCACTAGTGAACACTGAAGCTTTCTTT. This rearrangement joins TRBV3-1 (or the pseudogene TRBV3-2) to TRBJ1-1; D is ambiguous. The germline gives CDR1 LGHDT, CDR2 YNNKEL (reference sequence). The CDR3 is 13 residues long. Trimming took 5 bases from V and 0 from J, leaving 7 bases between them.

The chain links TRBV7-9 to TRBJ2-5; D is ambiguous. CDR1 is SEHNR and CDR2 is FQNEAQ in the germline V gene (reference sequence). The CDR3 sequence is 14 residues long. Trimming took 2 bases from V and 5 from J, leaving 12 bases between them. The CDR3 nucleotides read TGTGCCAGCAGCTTATCTTTACCCCGGGAGACCCAGTACTTC. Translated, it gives CASSLSLPRETQYF.

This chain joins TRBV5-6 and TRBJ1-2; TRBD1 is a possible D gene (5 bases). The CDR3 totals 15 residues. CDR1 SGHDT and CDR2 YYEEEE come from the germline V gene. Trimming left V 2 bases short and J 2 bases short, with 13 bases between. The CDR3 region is CASSFRAAGNYGYTF. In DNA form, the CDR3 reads TGTGCCAGCAGCTTCAGGGCTGCGGGGAACTATGGCTACACCTTC.

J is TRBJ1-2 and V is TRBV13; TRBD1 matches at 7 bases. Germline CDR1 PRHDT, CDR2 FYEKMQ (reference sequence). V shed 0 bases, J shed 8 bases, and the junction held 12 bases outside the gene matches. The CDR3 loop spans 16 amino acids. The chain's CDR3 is CASSLGRTGSPLGYTF. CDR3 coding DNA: TGTGCCAGCAGCTTAGGTCGGACAGGCAGCCCCCTCGGCTACACCTTC.

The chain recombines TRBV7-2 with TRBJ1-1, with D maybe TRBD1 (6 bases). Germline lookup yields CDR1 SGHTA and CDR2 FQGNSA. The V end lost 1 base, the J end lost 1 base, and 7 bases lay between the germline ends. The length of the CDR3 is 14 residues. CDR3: CASSLVRGNTEAFF. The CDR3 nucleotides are TGTGCCAGCAGCTTAGTCAGGGGGAACACTGAAGCTTTCTTT.

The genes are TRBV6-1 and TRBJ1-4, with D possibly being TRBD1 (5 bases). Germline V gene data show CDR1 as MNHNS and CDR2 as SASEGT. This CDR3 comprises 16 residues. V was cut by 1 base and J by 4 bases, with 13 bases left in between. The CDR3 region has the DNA TGTGCCAGCAGTGAAGTCGCTCAGGGAAGTAATGAAAAACTGTTTTTT. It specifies CASSEVAQGSNEKLFF.

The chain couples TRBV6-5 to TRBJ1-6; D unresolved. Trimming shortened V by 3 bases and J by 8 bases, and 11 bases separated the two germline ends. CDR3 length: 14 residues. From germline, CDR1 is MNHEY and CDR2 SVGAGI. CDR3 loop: CASSYVGKDSPLHF. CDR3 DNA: TGTGCCAGCAGTTATGTGGGCAAGGATTCACCCCTCCACTTT.

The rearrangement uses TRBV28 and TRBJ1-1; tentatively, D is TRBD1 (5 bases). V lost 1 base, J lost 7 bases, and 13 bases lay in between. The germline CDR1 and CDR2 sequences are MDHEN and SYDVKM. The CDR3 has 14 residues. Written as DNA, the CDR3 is TGTGCCAGCAGTTTATCCCACGGGGGGGTTGAAGCTTTCTTT. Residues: CASSLSHGGVEAFF. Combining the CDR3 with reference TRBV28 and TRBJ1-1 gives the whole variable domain DVKVTQSSRYLVKRTGEKVFLECVQDMDHENMFWYRQDPGLGLRLIYFSYDVKMKEKGDIPEGYSVSREKKERFSLILESASTNQTSMYLCASSLSHGGVEAFFGQGTRLTVV.

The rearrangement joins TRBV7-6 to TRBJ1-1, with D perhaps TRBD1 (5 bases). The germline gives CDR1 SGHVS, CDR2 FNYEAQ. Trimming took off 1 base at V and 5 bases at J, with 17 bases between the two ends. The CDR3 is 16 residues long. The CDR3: CASSLGPGGMGTEAFF. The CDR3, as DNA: TGTGCCAGCAGCTTAGGCCCCGGGGGAATGGGGACTGAAGCTTTCTTT. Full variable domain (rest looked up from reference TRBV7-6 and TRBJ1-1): GAGVSQSPRYKVTKRGQDVALRCDPISGHVSLYWYRQALGQGPEFLTYFNYEAQQDKSGLPNDRFSAERPEGSISTLTIQRTEQRDSAMYRCASSLGPGGMGTEAFFGQGTRLTVV.

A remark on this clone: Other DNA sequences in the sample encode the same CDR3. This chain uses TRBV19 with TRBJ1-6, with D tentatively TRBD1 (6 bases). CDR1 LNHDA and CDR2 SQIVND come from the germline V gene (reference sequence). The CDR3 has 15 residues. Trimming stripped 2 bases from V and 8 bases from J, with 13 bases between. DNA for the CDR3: TGTGCCAGTAGTATACGGCAGGGGAGGGATTCACCCCTCCACTTT. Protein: CASSIRQGRDSPLHF.

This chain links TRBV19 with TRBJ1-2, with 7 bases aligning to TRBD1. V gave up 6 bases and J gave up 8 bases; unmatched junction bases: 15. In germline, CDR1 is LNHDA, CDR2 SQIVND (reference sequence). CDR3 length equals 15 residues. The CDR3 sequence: CASRISGGTPGGYTF. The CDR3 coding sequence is TGTGCCAGTAGGATATCAGGGGGTACACCTGGGGGCTACACCTTC.

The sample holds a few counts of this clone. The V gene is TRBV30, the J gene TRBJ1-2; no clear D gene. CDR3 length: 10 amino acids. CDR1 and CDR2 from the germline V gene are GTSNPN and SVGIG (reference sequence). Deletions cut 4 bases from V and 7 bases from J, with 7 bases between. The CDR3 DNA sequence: TGTGCCTGGAAAGGAGTTGGCTACACCTTC. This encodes CAWKGVGYTF.

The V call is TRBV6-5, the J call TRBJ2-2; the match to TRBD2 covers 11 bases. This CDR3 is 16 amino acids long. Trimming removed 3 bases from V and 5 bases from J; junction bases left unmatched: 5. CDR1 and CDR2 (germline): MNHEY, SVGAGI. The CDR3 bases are TGTGCCAGCAGTTATAGCGGGGGGGTTACAACCGGGGAGCTGTTTTTT. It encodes CASSYSGGVTTGELFF.

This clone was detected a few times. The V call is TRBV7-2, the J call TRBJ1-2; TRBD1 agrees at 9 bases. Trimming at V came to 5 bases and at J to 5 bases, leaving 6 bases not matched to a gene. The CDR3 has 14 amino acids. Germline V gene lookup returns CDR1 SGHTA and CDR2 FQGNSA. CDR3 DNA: TGTGCCAGCAGCACCTGGACAGGGGAGTATGGCTACACCTTC. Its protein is CASSTWTGEYGYTF.

CDR3 DNA: TGTGCCAGCAGTCTTTCCGGCCGACTAGCAGAGACCCAGTACTTC. Translation gives CASSLSGRLAETQYF. The J gene is TRBJ2-5, the V gene TRBV2; 7 bases line up with TRBD2. Germline V gene data show CDR1 as SNHLY and CDR2 as FYNNEI. V lost 5 bases and J lost 4; bases outside the gene matches: 10. This CDR3 has 15 amino acids.

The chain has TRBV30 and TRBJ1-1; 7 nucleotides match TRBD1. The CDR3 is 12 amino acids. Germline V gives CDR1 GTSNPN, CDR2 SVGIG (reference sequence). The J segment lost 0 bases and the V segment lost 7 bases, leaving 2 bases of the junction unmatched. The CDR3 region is CASGQVNTEAFF. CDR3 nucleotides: TGTGCCTCCGGACAGGTGAACACTGAAGCTTTCTTT.